Following are 30 T cell receptor beta chains from one sample sequenced in a study of blood T cell repertoires in COVID-19. Measured with immunoSEQ multiplex PCR; TCRdb has only the in-frame clones, and not every one. The table shows 360,000 or so clones, with about 90% occurring only once. The sample comprised PBMCs or T cells enriched from blood (not recorded which). These receptor sequences come from a woman aged 25-40 years who had recovered from COVID-19.

This sequence joins TRBV7-3 and TRBJ1-2, with TRBD1 matching 9 bases. This CDR3 comprises 14 residues. Per the germline V gene, CDR1 is SGHTA and CDR2 is FQGTGA. The trim removed 4 bases at V and 8 bases at J, leaving 8 bases unmatched. The CDR3, as DNA: TGTGCCAGCAGCTCGACCGGGACAGGGTCAGGCTACACCTTC. Translation: CASSSTGTGSGYTF.

The V gene is TRBV2, the J gene TRBJ2-3; 9 bases are a match to TRBD2. Trimming removed 1 base from V and 4 bases from J; junction bases left unmatched: 6. The germline V gene has CDR1 SNHLY and CDR2 FYNNEI. This CDR3 is 16 amino acids long. The CDR3 region is CASSEEGGGVADTQYF. In DNA, the CDR3 is TGTGCCAGCAGTGAAGAAGGCGGGGGGGTGGCAGATACGCAGTATTTT.

This chain links TRBV19 with TRBJ2-5; D possibly corresponds to TRBD1 (5 bases). Germline assignment: CDR1 LNHDA and CDR2 SQIVND (reference sequence). The V gene lost 6 bases and the J gene lost 3 bases, with 14 bases spanning the gap. This CDR3 comprises 14 residues. CDR3: CASRSDQGKETQYF. CDR3 sequence (DNA): TGTGCCAGTAGGTCGGACCAGGGAAAAGAGACCCAGTACTTC.

This sequence joins TRBV7-2 and TRBJ1-2; 9 bases are shared with TRBD1. Germline lookup yields CDR1 SGHTA and CDR2 FQGNSA. V dropped 1 base and J dropped 3; count of bases not matched to a gene: 3. The CDR3 is 15 residues long. CDR3 nucleotide sequence: TGTGCCAGCAGCTTAGGGGACAGGGAGCACTATGGCTACACCTTC. Its protein is CASSLGDREHYGYTF.

The CDR3 DNA reads as TGTGCCAGCAGCTTAGCGCCAGTTTTCTCTGGGGCCAACGTCCTGACTTTC. Translation: CASSLAPVFSGANVLTF. V is TRBV7-2 and J is TRBJ2-6; D is uncertain. The germline V gene encodes CDR1 SGHTA and CDR2 FQGNSA. V shed 0 bases and J shed 0 bases, with 9 bases lying between them. The CDR3 length is 17 residues. The full variable domain, completed using reference TRBV7-2 and TRBJ2-6, is GAGVSQSPSNKVTEKGKDVELRCDPISGHTALYWYRQSLGQGLEFLIYFQGNSAPDKSGLPSDRFSAERTGGSVSTLTIQRTQQEDSAVYLCASSLAPVFSGANVLTFGAGSRLTVL.

This clone appeared once. This sequence joins TRBV19 and TRBJ2-1; 8 bases align to TRBD1. Per the germline V gene, CDR1 is LNHDA and CDR2 is SQIVND (reference sequence). The length of the CDR3 is 14 residues. V lost 7 bases, J lost 1 base, and 3 bases stayed unmatched. The CDR3 loop is CASTTGGSYNEQFF. In DNA form, the CDR3 reads TGTGCCAGTACCACAGGGGGGTCCTACAATGAGCAGTTCTTC.

The CDR3 nucleotides read TGTGCCAGCAGCTTAGTACGGGATCGAAACACCATATATTTT. Protein sequence: CASSLVRDRNTIYF. The chain carries TRBV7-9 and TRBJ1-3; unclear D gene. The V end lost 1 base, the J end lost 5 bases, and 9 bases lay between the germline ends. The CDR3 contains 14 residues. The germline CDR1 and CDR2 sequences are SEHNR and FQNEAQ (reference sequence).

This clone was counted a few times. The chain recombines TRBV7-8 with TRBJ1-2; 11 bases line up with TRBD1. Germline values: CDR1 SGHVS, CDR2 FQNEAQ. V shed 7 bases and J 8 bases; nucleotides not matched to a gene: 15. The CDR3 is 16 amino acids. The DNA of the CDR3 is TGTGCCAGCACCCCGTTAGGCGGACAGGGGGCGCCGGGCTACACCTTC. Translated, it gives CASTPLGGQGAPGYTF.

The chain links TRBV21-1 to TRBJ2-7; the D call TRBD2 from the table was never checked on the DNA. TRBV21-1 is flagged as a pseudogene. The CDR3 has 16 amino acids. The CDR3 reads CASCPAGAPSSYEQYF. CDR3 DNA sequence: TGTGCCAGCTGCCCAGCGGGGGCCCCAAGCTCCTACGAGCAGTACTTC.

This clone showed up just a few times. V gene TRBV2 combines with J gene TRBJ1-2; the D is unclear. This CDR3 is 12 amino acids long. Germline CDR1 reads SNHLY; CDR2 reads FYNNEI. Trimming shortened V by 4 bases and J by 6 bases, and 9 bases separated the two germline ends. CDR3 in amino acids: CASSVSKDGYTF. Written as DNA, the CDR3 is TGTGCCAGCAGTGTAAGCAAAGATGGCTACACCTTC.

The gene calls are TRBV5-6 and TRBJ1-5, with 8 bases that match TRBD1. CDR1 is SGHDT, CDR2 YYEEEE, per germline. The CDR3 length is 16 residues. Trimming removed 0 bases from V and 5 bases from J; junction bases left unmatched: 7. The DNA of the CDR3 is TGTGCCAGCAGCTTGGCCGCAGGGGGCTGGGATCAGCCCCAGCATTTT. Translated: CASSLAAGGWDQPQHF. Variable domain in full (rest from reference TRBV5-6 and TRBJ1-5): DAGVTQSPTHLIKTRGQQVTLRCSPKSGHDTVSWYQQALGQGPQFIFQYYEEEERQRGNFPDRFSGHQFPNYSSELNVNALLLGDSALYLCASSLAAGGWDQPQHFGDGTRLSIL.

The V and J genes are TRBV5-1 and TRBJ2-3; D uncertain. In germline, CDR1 is SGHRS, CDR2 YFSETQ. Between the trimmed V and J ends, which lost 5 bases and 1 base, there was a span of 11 bases. CDR3 length: 14 residues. The CDR3 loop is CASSLRVGTDTQYF. The DNA for the CDR3 is TGCGCCAGCAGTCTTCGGGTGGGCACAGATACGCAGTATTTT.

V is TRBV6-6 and J is TRBJ1-5; TRBD1 matches at 10 bases. V lost 5 bases to trimming and J lost 2 bases; unmatched junction nucleotides: 12. Germline V gene lookup returns CDR1 MNHNY and CDR2 SVGAGI (reference sequence). The CDR3 has 18 residues. The CDR3 loop reads CASSRPGTGVEGNQPQHF. CDR3 nucleotides: TGTGCCAGCAGTCGTCCCGGGACAGGGGTAGAGGGCAATCAGCCCCAGCATTTT.

This rearrangement joins TRBV11-2 to TRBJ2-1; D uncertain. The germline gives CDR1 SGHAT, CDR2 FQNNGV. Trimming cost V 5 bases and J 9 bases, with 11 bases left between them. The CDR3 runs 12 residues. In DNA form, the CDR3 reads TGTGCCAGCAGCCCCATCGGTCTTGAGCAGTTCTTC. This encodes CASSPIGLEQFF.

The J gene is TRBJ1-3, the V gene TRBV19, with TRBD1 matching 11 bases. V dropped 5 bases and J dropped 2; count of bases not matched to a gene: 5. Germline lookup yields CDR1 LNHDA and CDR2 SQIVND (reference sequence). The CDR3 sequence is 16 residues long. DNA for the CDR3: TGTGCCAGTAGTGACCCGGGACAGGGGGCTGGAAACACCATATATTTT. Translation gives CASSDPGQGAGNTIYF.

This sequence joins TRBV11-2 and TRBJ2-1; 13 bases are shared with TRBD2. The CDR3 is 14 residues long. The germline V gene encodes CDR1 SGHAT and CDR2 FQNNGV. Trimming cost V 5 bases and J 10 bases; bases outside gene matches: 5. The CDR3: CASSPGLAGEEQFF. CDR3 DNA: TGTGCCAGCAGCCCCGGACTAGCGGGGGAGGAGCAGTTCTTC.

V gene TRBV5-1 combines with J gene TRBJ2-1; TRBD1 aligns across 8 bases. The CDR3 spans 14 residues. J lost 9 bases, V lost 5 bases, and 10 bases had no gene match. Germline V gene data show CDR1 as SGHRS and CDR2 as YFSETQ. The CDR3 DNA sequence: TGCGCCAGCAGTTGGTATCAGGGGGCAGGTGAGCAGTTCTTC. It specifies CASSWYQGAGEQFF.

In its sample, this clone was seen a few times. The chain recombines TRBV10-2 with TRBJ2-7; tentatively, D is TRBD1 (6 bases). Germline assignment: CDR1 WSHSY and CDR2 SAAADI. V shed 3 bases and J shed 2 bases, with 11 bases lying between them. The CDR3 extends over 14 amino acids. In nucleotides, the CDR3 is TGCGCCAGCAGTGACAGGGGACCCCCCTACGAGCAGTACTTC. Amino acid sequence: CASSDRGPPYEQYF.

The rearrangement joins TRBV3-1 (or the pseudogene TRBV3-2) to TRBJ1-2, with 9 positions matching TRBD1. The germline gives CDR1 LGHDT, CDR2 YNNKEL (reference sequence). Trimming cost V 4 bases and J 7 bases; bases outside gene matches: 4. CDR3 length: 13 residues. The CDR3 DNA sequence: TGTGCCAGCAGCCCCGGGACAGGGATTGGCTACACCTTC. It codes for CASSPGTGIGYTF.

V is TRBV18 and J is TRBJ2-1, with D maybe TRBD2 (7 bases). The CDR3 runs 12 residues. CDR1 is KGHSH and CDR2 is LQKENI in the germline V gene. The germline V and J ends were trimmed by 4 bases and 12 bases, with 13 bases remaining between them. The CDR3 region is CASSRGGAGQFF. DNA for the CDR3: TGTGCCAGCTCACGGGGGGGCGCCGGGCAGTTCTTC.

The chain joins TRBV27 to TRBJ2-7; 8 bases match TRBD1. The CDR3 covers 18 residues. Germline V gene lookup returns CDR1 MNHEY and CDR2 SMNVEV (reference sequence). Trimming cost V 0 bases and J 0 bases; bases outside gene matches: 10. The CDR3 region is CASSLSPLGQGISYEQYF. The CDR3 DNA follows: TGTGCCAGCAGTTTATCCCCTCTCGGACAGGGAATCTCCTACGAGCAGTACTTC.

The chain uses TRBV3-1 (or the pseudogene TRBV3-2) and TRBJ1-1; D unclear. There are 13 residues in the CDR3. In germline, CDR1 is LGHDT, CDR2 YNNKEL (reference sequence). Trimming removed 1 base at V and 2 bases at J, with 5 bases between. Written as DNA, the CDR3 is TGTGCCAGCAGCCAAGCCCTTAACACTGAAGCTTTCTTT. It translates to CASSQALNTEAFF.

J is TRBJ2-3 and V is TRBV12-5; 10 nucleotides match TRBD1. This CDR3 region has 15 residues. Germline V lookup: CDR1 LGHNT, CDR2 FRNRAP. Trimming cost V 5 bases and J 3 bases; bases outside gene matches: 5. The CDR3: CASGPGQGGTDTQYF. CDR3 coding DNA: TGTGCTAGTGGTCCCGGACAGGGGGGTACAGATACGCAGTATTTT.

The CDR3 nucleotides are TGTGCCACCAGTGATGCGGGGGGGCCCAATGAGCAGTTCTTC. Protein product: CATSDAGGPNEQFF. The V gene is TRBV24-1, the J gene TRBJ2-1, with 9 bases aligning to TRBD2. The CDR3 runs 14 residues. After removal of 3 bases from V and 6 bases from J, the junction contained 2 bases not matched to a gene. CDR1 and CDR2 from the germline V gene are KGHDR and SFDVKD.

This sequence joins TRBV4-1 and TRBJ1-6; D is unclear. The CDR3 is 16 amino acids. Germline-derived CDR1 and CDR2 are MGHRA and YSYEKL. Between the trimmed V and J ends, which lost 1 base and 8 bases, there was a span of 15 bases. The DNA of the CDR3 is TGCGCCAGCAGCCAAGGGAGGGTCGGGTCGGATTCACCCCTCCACTTT. Translating it yields CASSQGRVGSDSPLHF.

This chain joins TRBV6-1 and TRBJ1-1; 9 bases map to TRBD1. Germline loops: CDR1 MNHNS, CDR2 SASEGT. The length of the CDR3 is 15 residues. The V gene end was trimmed by 3 bases and the J gene end by 0 bases; junction bases not matched to a gene: 2. CDR3 sequence: CASSEWDRVNTEAFF. DNA for the CDR3: TGTGCCAGCAGTGAGTGGGACAGGGTGAACACTGAAGCTTTCTTT.

The rearrangement links TRBV15 to TRBJ1-1; 9 bases match TRBD1. CDR1 is LNHNV, CDR2 YYDKDF, per germline (reference sequence). V gave up 3 bases and J gave up 6 bases; unmatched junction bases: 11. The CDR3 runs to 16 residues. The DNA for the CDR3 is TGTGCCACCAGCAGGACAGGGGGTCGGGGGGCGGCTGAAGCTTTCTTT. Translated, it gives CATSRTGGRGAAEAFF.

The chain uses TRBV9 and TRBJ1-5; 8 bases fit TRBD1. The CDR3 has 13 residues. Germline lookup yields CDR1 SGDLS and CDR2 YYNGEE. After removal of 7 bases from V and 3 bases from J, the junction contained 3 bases not matched to a gene. As DNA, the CDR3 is TGTGCCAGCGGACAGGGCCCCAATCAGCCCCAGCATTTT. Translating it yields CASGQGPNQPQHF.

About this clone itself: Distinct nucleotide sequences in the sample also encode this CDR3. The chain recombines TRBV5-1 with TRBJ1-2, with D possibly TRBD1 on 5 matching bases. V was cut by 4 bases and J by 4 bases, with 8 bases left in between. The CDR3 is 12 amino acids. Germline CDR1 reads SGHRS; CDR2 reads YFSETQ. CDR3 region: CASSRDFYGYTF. The CDR3 DNA follows: TGCGCCAGCAGCCGGGACTTCTATGGCTACACCTTC.

J is TRBJ2-5 and V is TRBV6-5; no reliable D call. The CDR3 has 14 residues. Trimming cost V 4 bases and J 6 bases, with 15 bases left between them. Germline loops: CDR1 MNHEY, CDR2 SVGAGI. The CDR3 nucleotides are TGTGCCAGCAGTTCCAACGATCCCCTACAGACCCAGTACTTC. Residues: CASSSNDPLQTQYF.